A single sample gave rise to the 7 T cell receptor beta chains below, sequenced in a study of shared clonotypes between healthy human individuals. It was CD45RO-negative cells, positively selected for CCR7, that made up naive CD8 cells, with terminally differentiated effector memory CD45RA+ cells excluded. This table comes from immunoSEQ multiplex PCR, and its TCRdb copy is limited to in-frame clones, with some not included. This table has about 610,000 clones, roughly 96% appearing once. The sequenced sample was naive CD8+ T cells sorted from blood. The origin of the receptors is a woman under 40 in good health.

In nucleotides, the CDR3 is TGTGCCAGCAGTGAACATGAAGATTGGTTTCGGGAGGGTTACAATGAGCAGTTCTTC. This sequence encodes CASSEHEDWFREGYNEQFF. The chain is built from TRBV6-1 and TRBJ2-1, with 8 bases fitting TRBD2. V lost 2 bases to trimming and J lost 4 bases; unmatched junction nucleotides: 16. This CDR3 comprises 19 residues. The V gene's germline CDR1 is MNHNS and CDR2 SASEGT.

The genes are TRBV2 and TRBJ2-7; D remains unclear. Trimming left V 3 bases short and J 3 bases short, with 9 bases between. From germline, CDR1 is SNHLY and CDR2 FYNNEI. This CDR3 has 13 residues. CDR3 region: CASSDESLYEQYF. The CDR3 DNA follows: TGTGCCAGCAGTGACGAGAGTCTCTACGAGCAGTACTTC.

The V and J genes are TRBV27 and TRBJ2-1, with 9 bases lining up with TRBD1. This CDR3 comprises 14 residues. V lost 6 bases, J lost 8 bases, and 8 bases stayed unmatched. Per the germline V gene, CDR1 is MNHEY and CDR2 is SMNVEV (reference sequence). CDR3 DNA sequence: TGTGCCAGCAGAACCGGGACAGGGACCTATGAGCAGTTCTTC. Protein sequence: CASRTGTGTYEQFF.

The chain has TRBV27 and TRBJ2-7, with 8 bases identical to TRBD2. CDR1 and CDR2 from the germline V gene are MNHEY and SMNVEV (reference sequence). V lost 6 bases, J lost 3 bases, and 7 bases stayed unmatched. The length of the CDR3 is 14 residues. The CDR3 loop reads CASREAGEFYEQYF. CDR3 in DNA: TGTGCCAGCAGGGAAGCGGGAGAATTCTACGAGCAGTACTTC.

CDR3 sequence reads: CASSHRVGFGEKLFF. The CDR3 nucleotides read TGTGCCAGCAGTCACAGGGTAGGTTTCGGTGAAAAACTGTTTTTT. The chain is built from TRBV28 and TRBJ1-4; a weak D match, TRBD1 (6 bases). Trimming cost V 5 bases and J 7 bases, with 17 bases left between them. Germline CDR1 MDHEN, CDR2 SYDVKM. The CDR3 runs to 15 residues.

In DNA form, the CDR3 reads TGCGCCAGCAGCCGCGGGACTAGCGGCAATGAGCAGTTCTTC. It specifies CASSRGTSGNEQFF. The J gene is TRBJ2-1, the V gene TRBV5-1; 11 bases align to TRBD2. Per the germline V gene, CDR1 is SGHRS and CDR2 is YFSETQ. V shed 4 bases and J 6 bases; nucleotides not matched to a gene: 3. CDR3 length: 14 residues.

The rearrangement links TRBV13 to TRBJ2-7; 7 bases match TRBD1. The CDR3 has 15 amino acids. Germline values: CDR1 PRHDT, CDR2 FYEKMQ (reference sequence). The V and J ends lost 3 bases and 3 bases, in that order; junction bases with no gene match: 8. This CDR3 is CASSFFRQGVYEQYF. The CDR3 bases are TGTGCCAGCAGCTTTTTCCGACAGGGAGTCTACGAGCAGTACTTC.